This T cell receptor (beta chain) is drawn from a study of blood T cell repertoires in COVID-19. The overall study: Samples representing acute and convalescent COVID-19 were sourced from the United States, Italy and Spain. In each case, the material was cDNA or gDNA derived from T cells, B-cell-depleted T cells, or PBMCs.

Per germline, CDR1 SEHNR and CDR2 FQNEAQ (reference sequence). V lost 7 bases, J lost 2 bases, and 9 bases stayed unmatched. The CDR3 has 15 amino acids. Authors' data handling: For nucleated cells, counts were estimated from reference gene primer amplification. The assay was immunoSEQ multiplex PCR, and TCRdb's table has in-frame clones only and misses some. V and J calls and clone size come straight from that table; D and trimming were deduced from the DNA. The table has 100,000 to 150,000 clones, 75% to 85% seen once. Sample: peripheral blood. The clonotype was recovered from a man aged 40-55 years with active or convalescent COVID-19. V is TRBV7-9 and J is TRBJ2-3; 7 bases fit TRBD2. CDR3 sequence (DNA): TGTGCCAGCAAAAACGGGGGGAGCAACACAGATACGCAGTATTTT. Translating gives CASKNGGSNTDTQYF.